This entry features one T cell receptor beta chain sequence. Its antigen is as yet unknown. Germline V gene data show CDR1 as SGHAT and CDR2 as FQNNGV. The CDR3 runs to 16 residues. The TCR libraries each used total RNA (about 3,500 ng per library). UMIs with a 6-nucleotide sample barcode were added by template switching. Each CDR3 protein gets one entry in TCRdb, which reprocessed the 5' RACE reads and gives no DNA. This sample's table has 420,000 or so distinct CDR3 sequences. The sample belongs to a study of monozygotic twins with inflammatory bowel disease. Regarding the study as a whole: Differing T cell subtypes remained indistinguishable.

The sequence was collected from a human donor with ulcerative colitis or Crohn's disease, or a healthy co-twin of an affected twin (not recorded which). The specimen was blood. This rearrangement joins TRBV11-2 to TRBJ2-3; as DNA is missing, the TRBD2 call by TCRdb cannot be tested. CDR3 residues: CASSLHSGGTTDTQYF.